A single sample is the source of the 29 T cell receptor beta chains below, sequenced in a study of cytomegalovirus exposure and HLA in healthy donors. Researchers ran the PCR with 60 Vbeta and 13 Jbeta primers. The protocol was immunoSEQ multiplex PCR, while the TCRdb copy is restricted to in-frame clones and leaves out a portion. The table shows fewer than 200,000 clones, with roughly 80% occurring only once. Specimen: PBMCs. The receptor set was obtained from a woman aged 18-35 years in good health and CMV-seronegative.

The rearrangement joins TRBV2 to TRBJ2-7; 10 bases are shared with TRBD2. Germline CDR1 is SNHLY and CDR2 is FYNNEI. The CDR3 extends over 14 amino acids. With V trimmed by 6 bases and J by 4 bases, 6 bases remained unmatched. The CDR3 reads CASSRTSGSYEQYF. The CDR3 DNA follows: TGTGCCAGCAGCAGGACTAGCGGAAGTTACGAGCAGTACTTC.

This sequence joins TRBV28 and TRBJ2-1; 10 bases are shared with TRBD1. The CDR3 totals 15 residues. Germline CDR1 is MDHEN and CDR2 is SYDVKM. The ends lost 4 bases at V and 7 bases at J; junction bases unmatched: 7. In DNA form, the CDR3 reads TGTGCCAGCAGTTCCTCCGGGACAGGGGTTAATGAGCAGTTCTTC. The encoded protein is CASSSSGTGVNEQFF.

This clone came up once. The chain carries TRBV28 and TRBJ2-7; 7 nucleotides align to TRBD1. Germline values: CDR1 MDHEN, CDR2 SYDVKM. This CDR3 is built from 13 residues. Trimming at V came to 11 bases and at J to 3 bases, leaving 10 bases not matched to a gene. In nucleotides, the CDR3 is TGTGCCGCAGGAGAGACAGGGATCTACGAGCAGTACTTC. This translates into CAAGETGIYEQYF.

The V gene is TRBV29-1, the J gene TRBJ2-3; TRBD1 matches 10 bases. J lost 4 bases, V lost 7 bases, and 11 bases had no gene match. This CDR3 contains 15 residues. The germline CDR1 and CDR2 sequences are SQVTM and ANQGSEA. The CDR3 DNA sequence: TGCAGCGCGATCTTCCGGGACAGGGGATCAGATACGCAGTATTTT. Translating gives CSAIFRDRGSDTQYF.

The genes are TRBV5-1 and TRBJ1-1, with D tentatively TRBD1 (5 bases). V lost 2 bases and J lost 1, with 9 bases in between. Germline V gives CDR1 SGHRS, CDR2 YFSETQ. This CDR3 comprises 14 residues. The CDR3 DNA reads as TGCGCCAGCAGCTTAACCCAGGGGAACACTGAAGCTTTCTTT. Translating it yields CASSLTQGNTEAFF.

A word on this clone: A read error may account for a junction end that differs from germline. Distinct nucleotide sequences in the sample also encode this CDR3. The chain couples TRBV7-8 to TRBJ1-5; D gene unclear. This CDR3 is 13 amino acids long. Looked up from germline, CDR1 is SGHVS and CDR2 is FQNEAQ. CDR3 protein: CASSSLPDQPQHF. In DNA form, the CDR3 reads TGCGCCAGCAGCTCCCTCCCGGATCAGCCCCAGCATTTT.

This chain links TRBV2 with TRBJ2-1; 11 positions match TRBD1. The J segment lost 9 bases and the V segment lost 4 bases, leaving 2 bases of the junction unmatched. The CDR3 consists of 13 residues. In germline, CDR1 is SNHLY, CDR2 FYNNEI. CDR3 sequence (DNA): TGTGCCAGCAGTGGGGACAGGGGGATTGAGCAGTTCTTC. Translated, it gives CASSGDRGIEQFF.

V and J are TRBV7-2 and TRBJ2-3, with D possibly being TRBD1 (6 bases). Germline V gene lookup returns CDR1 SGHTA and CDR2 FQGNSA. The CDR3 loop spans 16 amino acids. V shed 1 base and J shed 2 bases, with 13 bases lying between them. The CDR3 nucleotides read TGTGCCAGCAGCTTAGTTGGGACATCGCTCACAGATACGCAGTATTTT. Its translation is CASSLVGTSLTDTQYF.

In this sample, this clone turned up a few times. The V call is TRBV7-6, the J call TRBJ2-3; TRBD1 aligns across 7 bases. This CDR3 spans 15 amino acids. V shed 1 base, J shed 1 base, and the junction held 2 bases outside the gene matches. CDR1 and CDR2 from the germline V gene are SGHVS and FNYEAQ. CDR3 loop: CASSLGGQGTDTQYF. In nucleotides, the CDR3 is TGTGCCAGCAGCTTAGGAGGACAGGGCACAGATACGCAGTATTTT.

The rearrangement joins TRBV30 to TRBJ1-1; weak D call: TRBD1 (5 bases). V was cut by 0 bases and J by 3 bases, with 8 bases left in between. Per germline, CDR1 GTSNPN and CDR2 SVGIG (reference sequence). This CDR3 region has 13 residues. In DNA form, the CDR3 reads TGTGCCTGGAGTGTAAAACAGGACACTGAAGCTTTCTTT. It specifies CAWSVKQDTEAFF.

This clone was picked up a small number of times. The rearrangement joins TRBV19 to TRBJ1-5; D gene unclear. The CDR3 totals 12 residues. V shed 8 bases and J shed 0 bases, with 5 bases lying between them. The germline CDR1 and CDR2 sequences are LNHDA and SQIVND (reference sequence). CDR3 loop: CASQDSNQPQHF. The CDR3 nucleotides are TGTGCCAGTCAGGATAGCAATCAGCCCCAGCATTTT.

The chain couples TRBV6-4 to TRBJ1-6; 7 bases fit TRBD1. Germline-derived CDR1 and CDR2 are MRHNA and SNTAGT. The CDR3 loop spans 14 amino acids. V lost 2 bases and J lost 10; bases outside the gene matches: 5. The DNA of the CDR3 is TGTGCCAGCAGTGACGGGACAGCATACTCACCCCTCCACTTT. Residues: CASSDGTAYSPLHF.

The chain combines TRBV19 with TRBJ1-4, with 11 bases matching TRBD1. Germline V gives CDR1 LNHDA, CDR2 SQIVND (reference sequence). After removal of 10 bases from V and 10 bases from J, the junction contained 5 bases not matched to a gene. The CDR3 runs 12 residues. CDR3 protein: CATGQGAGKLFF. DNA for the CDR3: TGTGCCACCGGACAGGGGGCGGGAAAACTGTTTTTT.

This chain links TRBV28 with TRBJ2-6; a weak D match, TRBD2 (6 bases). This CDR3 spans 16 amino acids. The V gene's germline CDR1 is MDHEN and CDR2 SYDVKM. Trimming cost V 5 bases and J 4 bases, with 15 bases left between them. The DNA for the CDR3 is TGTGCCAGCAGTCCCATCGGGGGTCCGGGGGCCAACGTCCTGACTTTC. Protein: CASSPIGGPGANVLTF. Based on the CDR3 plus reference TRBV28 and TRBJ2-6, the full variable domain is DVKVTQSSRYLVKRTGEKVFLECVQDMDHENMFWYRQDPGLGLRLIYFSYDVKMKEKGDIPEGYSVSREKKERFSLILESASTNQTSMYLCASSPIGGPGANVLTFGAGSRLTVL.

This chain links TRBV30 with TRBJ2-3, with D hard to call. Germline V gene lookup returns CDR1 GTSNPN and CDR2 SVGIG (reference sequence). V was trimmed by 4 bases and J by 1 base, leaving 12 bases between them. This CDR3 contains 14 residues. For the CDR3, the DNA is TGTGCCTGGAAGAGTGCTGGAGGCACAGATACGCAGTATTTT. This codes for CAWKSAGGTDTQYF.

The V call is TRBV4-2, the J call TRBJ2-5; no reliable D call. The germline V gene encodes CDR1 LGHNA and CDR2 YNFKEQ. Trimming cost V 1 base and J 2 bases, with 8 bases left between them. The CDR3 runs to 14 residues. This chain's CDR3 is CASSQGQKQETQYF. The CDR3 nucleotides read TGTGCCAGCAGCCAAGGCCAGAAACAAGAGACCCAGTACTTC.

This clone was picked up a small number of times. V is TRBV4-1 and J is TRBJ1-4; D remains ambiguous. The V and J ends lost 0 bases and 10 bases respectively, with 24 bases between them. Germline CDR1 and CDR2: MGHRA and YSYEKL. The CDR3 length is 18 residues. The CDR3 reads CASSQDKWARGGGGKLFF. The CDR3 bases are TGCGCCAGCAGCCAAGATAAGTGGGCGCGGGGAGGTGGAGGAAAACTGTTTTTT.

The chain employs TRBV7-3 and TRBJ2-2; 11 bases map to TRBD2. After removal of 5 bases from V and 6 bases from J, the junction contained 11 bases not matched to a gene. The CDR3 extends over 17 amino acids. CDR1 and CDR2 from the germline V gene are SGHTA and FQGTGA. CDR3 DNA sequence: TGTGCCAGCAGCCGAAAGACTAGCGGGATAGGGTCCGGGGAGCTGTTTTTT. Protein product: CASSRKTSGIGSGELFF.

The CDR3 coding sequence is TGTGCCAGCAGCTTTCAGGGAAGAGCGGGAGAGACCCAGTACTTC. Protein product: CASSFQGRAGETQYF. The rearrangement joins TRBV11-3 to TRBJ2-5; D is possibly TRBD2 (6 bases). The CDR3 extends over 15 amino acids. The ends were cut back, 3 bases at V and 4 bases at J, with 15 bases in the middle. Germline V gene sequence: CDR1 SGHNT, CDR2 YENEEA.

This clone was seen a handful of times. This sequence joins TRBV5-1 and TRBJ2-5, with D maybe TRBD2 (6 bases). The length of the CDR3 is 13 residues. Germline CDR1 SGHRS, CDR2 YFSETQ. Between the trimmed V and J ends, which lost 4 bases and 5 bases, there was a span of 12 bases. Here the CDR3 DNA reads TGCGCCAGCAGCGCGGGACGAAGGGAGACCCAGTACTTC. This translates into CASSAGRRETQYF. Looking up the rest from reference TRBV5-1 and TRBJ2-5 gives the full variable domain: KAGVTQTPRYLIKTRGQQVTLSCSPISGHRSVSWYQQTPGQGLQFLFEYFSETQRNKGNFPGRFSGRQFSNSRSEMNVSTLELGDSALYLCASSAGRRETQYFGPGTRLLVL.

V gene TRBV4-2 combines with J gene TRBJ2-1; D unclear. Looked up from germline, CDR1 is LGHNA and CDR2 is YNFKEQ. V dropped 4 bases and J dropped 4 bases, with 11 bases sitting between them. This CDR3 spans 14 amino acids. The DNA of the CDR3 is TGTGCCAGCAGCCGCCCCGGTAATTACAATGAGCAGTTCTTC. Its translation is CASSRPGNYNEQFF.

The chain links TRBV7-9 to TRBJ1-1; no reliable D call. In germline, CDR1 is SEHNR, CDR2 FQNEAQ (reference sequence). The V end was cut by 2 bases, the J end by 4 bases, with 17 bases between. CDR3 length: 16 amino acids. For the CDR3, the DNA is TGTGCCAGCAGCTTATTGGCCGCGGAAGGTCTCACTGAAGCTTTCTTT. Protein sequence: CASSLLAAEGLTEAFF.

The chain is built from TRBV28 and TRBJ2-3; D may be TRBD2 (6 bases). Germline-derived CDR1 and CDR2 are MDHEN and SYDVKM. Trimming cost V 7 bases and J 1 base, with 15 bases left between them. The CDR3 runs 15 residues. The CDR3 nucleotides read TGTGCCAGCACCCTACAGCGGGCCCGCACAGATACGCAGTATTTT. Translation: CASTLQRARTDTQYF.

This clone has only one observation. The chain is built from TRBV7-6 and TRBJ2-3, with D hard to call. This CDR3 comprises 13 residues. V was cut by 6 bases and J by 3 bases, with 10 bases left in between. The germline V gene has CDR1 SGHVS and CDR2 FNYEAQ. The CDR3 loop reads CASSAARTDTQYF. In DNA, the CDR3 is TGTGCCAGCAGTGCCGCCCGGACAGATACGCAGTATTTT.

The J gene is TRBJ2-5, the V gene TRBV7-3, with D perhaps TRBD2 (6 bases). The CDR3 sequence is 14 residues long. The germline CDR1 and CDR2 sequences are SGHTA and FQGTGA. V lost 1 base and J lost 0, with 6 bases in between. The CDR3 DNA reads TGTGCCAGCAGCTTAAGCGGGGACCAAGAGACCCAGTACTTC. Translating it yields CASSLSGDQETQYF.

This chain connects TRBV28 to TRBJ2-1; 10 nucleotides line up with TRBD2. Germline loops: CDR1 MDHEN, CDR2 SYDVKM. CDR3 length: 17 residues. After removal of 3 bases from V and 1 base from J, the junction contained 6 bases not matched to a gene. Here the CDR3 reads CASSLDSGRTSYNEQFF. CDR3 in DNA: TGTGCCAGCAGTTTGGATAGCGGGAGGACATCCTACAATGAGCAGTTCTTC.

CDR3 sequence: CASSLPYRLAPHNEQFF. DNA of the CDR3: TGTGCCAGCAGCTTACCTTATCGACTAGCGCCTCACAATGAGCAGTTCTTC. The chain joins TRBV7-8 to TRBJ2-1, with 8 positions matching TRBD2. Germline V gene lookup returns CDR1 SGHVS and CDR2 FQNEAQ. With 2 bases clipped from V and 5 bases from J, the junction kept 11 bases outside the gene matches. CDR3 length: 17 residues.

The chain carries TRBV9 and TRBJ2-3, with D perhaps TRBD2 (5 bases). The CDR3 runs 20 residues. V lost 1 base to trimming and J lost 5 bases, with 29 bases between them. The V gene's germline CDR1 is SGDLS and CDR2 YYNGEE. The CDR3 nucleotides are TGTGCCAGCAGCGTATTCAGTTCGCGGGTTGGCAACATCCCCGGAGATACGCAGTATTTT. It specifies CASSVFSSRVGNIPGDTQYF.

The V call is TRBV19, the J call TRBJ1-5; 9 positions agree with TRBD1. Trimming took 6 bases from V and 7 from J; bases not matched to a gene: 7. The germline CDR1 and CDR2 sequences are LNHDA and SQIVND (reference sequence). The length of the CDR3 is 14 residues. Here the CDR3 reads CASSQTGGRQPQHF. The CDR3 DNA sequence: TGTGCCAGTAGCCAAACAGGGGGCCGGCAGCCCCAGCATTTT.